The 5 T cell receptor beta chains in this list originate from one sample, sequenced in a study of somatic mutations in cytotoxic T cells in rheumatoid arthritis. The data were produced by immunoSEQ multiplex PCR, yet TCRdb's version contains in-frame clones alone and is incomplete. The data hold roughly 10,000 clones, with 70% to 90% observed a single time. The sequencing sample was made of CD8+ T cells sorted from blood. The source of these receptors is an adult with rheumatoid arthritis.

The CDR3 DNA is TGTGCCAGCAGCTTTTACGGGGAAGACTATGGCTACACCTTC. Translated: CASSFYGEDYGYTF. The V call is TRBV7-2, the J call TRBJ1-2; D is uncertain. The CDR3 consists of 14 residues. Germline values: CDR1 SGHTA, CDR2 FQGNSA. The V gene lost 3 bases and the J gene lost 3 bases, with 11 bases spanning the gap.

The rearrangement joins TRBV6-5 to TRBJ2-2; D is uncertain. This CDR3 is built from 13 residues. Trimming pared 2 bases from V and 6 bases from J, leaving 7 bases between. Germline loops: CDR1 MNHEY, CDR2 SVGAGI. DNA for the CDR3: TGTGCCAGCAGTTACGAGTGGGCCGGGGAGCTGTTTTTT. Translated: CASSYEWAGELFF.

The CDR3 spells CASKTGTGSDYEKLFF. Written as DNA, the CDR3 is TGTGCCAGCAAAACCGGGACAGGGTCCGACTACGAAAAACTGTTTTTT. The V and J genes are TRBV6-6 and TRBJ1-4; TRBD1 agrees at 9 bases. The ends lost 7 bases at V and 8 bases at J; junction bases unmatched: 14. The CDR3 covers 16 residues. Germline V gene sequence: CDR1 MNHNY, CDR2 SVGAGI (reference sequence).

This chain uses TRBV5-1 with TRBJ2-1; D ambiguous. V shed 0 bases and J shed 0 bases, with 10 bases lying between them. The germline V gene encodes CDR1 SGHRS and CDR2 YFSETQ. There are 16 residues in the CDR3. Here the CDR3 reads CASSLVGFSSYNEQFF. The CDR3 bases are TGCGCCAGCAGCTTGGTCGGCTTTAGCTCCTACAATGAGCAGTTCTTC.

This chain links TRBV4-1 with TRBJ2-7; 7 nucleotides match TRBD2. Looked up from germline, CDR1 is MGHRA and CDR2 is YSYEKL. CDR3 length equals 16 residues. V shed 0 bases, J shed 0 bases, and the junction held 5 bases outside the gene matches. CDR3 region: CASSQEPGGGSYEQYF. The CDR3 DNA follows: TGCGCCAGCAGCCAAGAACCGGGCGGGGGCTCCTACGAGCAGTACTTC.